This paragraph reports one TCR beta chain. V dropped 6 bases and J dropped 1 base, with 12 bases sitting between them. Germline CDR1 reads LNHDA; CDR2 reads SQIVND (reference sequence). This CDR3 region has 14 residues. The data were obtained in a study of blood T cell repertoires in COVID-19. Assay used: immunoSEQ multiplex PCR; TCRdb lists only in-frame clones, some missing. Among fewer than 65,000 clones listed, just over 85% were seen once. The chain has TRBV19 and TRBJ1-1; TRBD1 might be the D (6 bases). The specimen sequenced was peripheral blood. The clonotype originates from a woman older than 75 with acute or convalescent COVID-19. CDR3 nucleotides: TGTGCCAGTAGGCGGGAGGACAGGAACACTGAAGCTTTCTTT. This gives the protein CASRREDRNTEAFF.